Included here is one T cell receptor (beta chain) sequence, with context. A much larger clone is a single base away; this may be a read error. A J-beta primer mix and a sample-barcoded 5' primer were used in a second PCR of about 7 to 11 cycles. TCRdb re-derived calls from the 5' RACE reads in MiXCR, one entry per CDR3 protein. The sample has approximately 1.5 million distinct CDR3 sequences, approximately 32% seen once. This sample is part of a study of blood T cells in healthy people across ages. J gave up 6 bases and V 7 bases, and 7 bases lay outside the gene matches. CDR1 and CDR2 from the germline V gene are DFQATT and SNEGSKA (reference sequence). This CDR3 spans 12 amino acids.

Sequenced input: blood. This chain links TRBV20-1 with TRBJ1-2; 8 bases match TRBD1. This clonotype was sampled from a woman in her 30s in good health. In DNA, the CDR3 is TGCAGTGGCACCCCAGGGGGCAATGGCTACACCTTC. Protein product: CSGTPGGNGYTF.